This T cell receptor beta chain was sequenced in a study of identical twins. TCRdb re-derived calls from the 5' RACE reads in MiXCR, one entry per CDR3 protein. Of under 350,000 distinct CDR3 sequences listed, more than 8% were seen once; the top ten hold approximately 6.5%. With 3 bases removed from V and 0 bases from J, the gap between germline ends came to 12 bases. Germline V CDR1 and CDR2: SNHLY, FYNNEI. The CDR3 is 15 residues long. Healthy Caucasians were all of the donors. Another study also made use of these data, one on yellow fever vaccine responses in identical twins. That report adds: The T cell response to vaccination in identical twins was reportedly partly convergent and partly personalized.

The chain is built from TRBV2 and TRBJ2-7; no reliable D call. The source of this sequence is a woman between 18 and 30 years old in good health. The sample consisted of CD8+ T cells sorted from blood. CDR3 region: CASSDAQASSYEQYF. The CDR3 DNA follows: TGTGCCAGCAGTGACGCCCAGGCGAGCTCCTACGAGCAGTACTTC.